This TCR beta chain appears in the sequencing data of a study of cytomegalovirus exposure and HLA in healthy donors. Primers for the PCR totalled 60 Vbeta and 13 Jbeta. Profiling relied on immunoSEQ multiplex PCR, and the TCRdb table lists in-frame clones only, not all of them. The data show 200,000 or so clones, with about four fifths seen just once and approximately 0.39% held by the top ten. Trimming took off 5 bases at V and 0 bases at J, with 6 bases between the two ends. CDR1 SGHTA and CDR2 FQGTGA come from the germline V gene. This CDR3 is 13 amino acids long. Whole-study results and caveats: Previous analysis showed most TCR beta V segments were productive about 90% or about 30% of the time. Later on, a genetic analysis was performed. It linked a missense variant in DCLRE1C with V- and J-gene trimming of TCR beta.

With regard to this clone: Its antigen is unidentified.

The V and J genes are TRBV7-3 and TRBJ2-3; D gene unclear. This clonotype was obtained from a male donor in good health and CMV-seropositive. The sequenced sample consisted of PBMCs. Here the CDR3 reads CASSPISTDTQYF. CDR3 coding DNA: TGTGCCAGCAGCCCAATTAGCACAGATACGCAGTATTTT.